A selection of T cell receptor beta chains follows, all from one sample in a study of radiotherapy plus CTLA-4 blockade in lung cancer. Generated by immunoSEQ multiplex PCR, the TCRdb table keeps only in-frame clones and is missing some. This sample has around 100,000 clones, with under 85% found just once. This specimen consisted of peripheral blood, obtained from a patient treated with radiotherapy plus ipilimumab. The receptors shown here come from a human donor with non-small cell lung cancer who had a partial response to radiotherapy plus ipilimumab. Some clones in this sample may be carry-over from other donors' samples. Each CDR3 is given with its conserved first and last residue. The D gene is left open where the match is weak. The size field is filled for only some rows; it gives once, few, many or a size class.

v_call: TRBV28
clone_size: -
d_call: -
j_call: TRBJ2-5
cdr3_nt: TGTGCCAGCAGTTTATTGGCAGGGTCAGAGACCCAGTACTTC
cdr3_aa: CASSLLAGSETQYF

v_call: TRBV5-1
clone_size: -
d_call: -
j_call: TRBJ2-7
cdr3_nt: TGCGCCAGCAGCCCACTCGCGGGACAGTCCTACGAGCAGTACTTC
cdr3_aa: CASSPLAGQSYEQYF

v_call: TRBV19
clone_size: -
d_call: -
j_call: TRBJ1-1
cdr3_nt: TGTGCCAGTAGTATAGTGAGGGACACTGAAGCTTTCTTT
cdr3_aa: CASSIVRDTEAFF

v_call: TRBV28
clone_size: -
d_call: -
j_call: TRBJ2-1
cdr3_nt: TGTGCCAGCAGTCCCAGATTCTATGAGCAGTTCTTC
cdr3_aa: CASSPRFYEQFF

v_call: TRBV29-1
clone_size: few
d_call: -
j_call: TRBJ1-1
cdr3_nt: TGCAGCGTCGGCACAGGCGGGAACACTGAAGCTTTCTTT
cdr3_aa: CSVGTGGNTEAFF

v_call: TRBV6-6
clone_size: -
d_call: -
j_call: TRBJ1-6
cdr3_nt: TGTGCCAGCAGTTCACCGGGGAATTCACCCCTCCACTTT
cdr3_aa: CASSSPGNSPLHF

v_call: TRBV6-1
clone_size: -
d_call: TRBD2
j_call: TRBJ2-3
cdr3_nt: TGTGCCAGCAGTGCGACTAGCGGGGGCTACGGTGATACGCAGTATTTT
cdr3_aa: CASSATSGGYGDTQYF

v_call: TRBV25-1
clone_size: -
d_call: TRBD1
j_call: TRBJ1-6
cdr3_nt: TGTGCCAGCAGTGAAGCCGGGACAGGGGATTCACCCCTCCACTTT
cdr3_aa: CASSEAGTGDSPLHF

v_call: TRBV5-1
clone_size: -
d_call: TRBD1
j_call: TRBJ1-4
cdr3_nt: TGCGCCAGCAGCACCAAGGACAGGGAGAATGAAAAACTGTTTTTT
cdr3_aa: CASSTKDRENEKLFF

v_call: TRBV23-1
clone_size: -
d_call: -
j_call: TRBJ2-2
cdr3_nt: TGCGCCAGCAGTCAGTATCTAGTTCCTAGGGGGAGACTGAACACCGGGGAGCTGTTTTTT
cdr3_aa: CASSQYLVPRGRLNTGELFF

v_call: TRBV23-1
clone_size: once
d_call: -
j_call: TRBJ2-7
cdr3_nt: TGCGCCAGCACCCCGAACGGAGGGTACGAGCAGTACTTC
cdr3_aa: CASTPNGGYEQYF

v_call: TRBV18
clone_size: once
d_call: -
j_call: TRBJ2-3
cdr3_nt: TGTGCCAGCTCACCTGGGCGAACAGATACGCAGTATTTT
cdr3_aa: CASSPGRTDTQYF

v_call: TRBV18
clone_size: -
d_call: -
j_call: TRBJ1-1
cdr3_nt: TGTGCCAGCTCACCGGCCCCAACTAACGGAGCTTTCTTT
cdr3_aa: CASSPAPTNGAFF

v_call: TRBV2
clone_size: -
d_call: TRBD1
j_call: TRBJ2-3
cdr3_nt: TGTGCCAGCAGCATAGAGGGGACAGGGAGAGATACGCAGTATTTT
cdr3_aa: CASSIEGTGRDTQYF

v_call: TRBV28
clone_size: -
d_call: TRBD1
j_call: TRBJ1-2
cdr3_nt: TGTGCCAGCAGGGTAGGGACAGAACGTTTCTATGGCTACACCTTC
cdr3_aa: CASRVGTERFYGYTF

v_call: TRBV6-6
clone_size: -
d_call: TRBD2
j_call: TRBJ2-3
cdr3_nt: TGTGCCAGCAGCCCCGCGGGACTAGCGGCCACAGATACGCAGTATTTT
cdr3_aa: CASSPAGLAATDTQYF

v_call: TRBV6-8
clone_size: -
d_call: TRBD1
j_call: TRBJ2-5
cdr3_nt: TGTGCCAGCAGTTGGACAGGGGGCAGGACCCAGTACTTC
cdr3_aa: CASSWTGGRTQYF

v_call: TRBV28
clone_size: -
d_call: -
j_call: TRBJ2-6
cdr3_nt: TGTGCCAGCAGTTTAAGGAGGGCTGGCAGGACTGGGGCCAACGTCCTGACTTTC
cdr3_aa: CASSLRRAGRTGANVLTF

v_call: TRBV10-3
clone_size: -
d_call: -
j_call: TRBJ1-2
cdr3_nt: TGTGCCATCAGTGCTCAGGGCGACTATGGCTACACCTTC
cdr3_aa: CAISAQGDYGYTF

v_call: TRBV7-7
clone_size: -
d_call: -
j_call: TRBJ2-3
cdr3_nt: TGTGCCAGCAGCCCCCCAGGCACAGATACGCAGTATTTT
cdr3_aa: CASSPPGTDTQYF

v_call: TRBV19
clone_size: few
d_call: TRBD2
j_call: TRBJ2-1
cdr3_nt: TGTGCCAGCTCACCGGGGAGGGTTTATGAGCAGTTCTTC
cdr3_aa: CASSPGRVYEQFF

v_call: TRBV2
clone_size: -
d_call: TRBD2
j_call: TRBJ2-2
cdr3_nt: TGTGCCAGCAGTGAATCGGGTAGCGGGGGGGCCTCCCTAAAGGCCGGGGAGCTGTTTTTT
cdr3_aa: CASSESGSGGASLKAGELFF

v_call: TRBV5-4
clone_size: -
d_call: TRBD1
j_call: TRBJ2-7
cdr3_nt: TGTGCCAGCAGCTTGGGCGGGACAGGGGCCTACGAGCAGTACTTC
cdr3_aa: CASSLGGTGAYEQYF

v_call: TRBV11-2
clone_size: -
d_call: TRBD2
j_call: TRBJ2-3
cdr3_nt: TGTGCCAGCAGCCCGAGCGGGAGGGCAACAGATACGCAGTATTTT
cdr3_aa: CASSPSGRATDTQYF

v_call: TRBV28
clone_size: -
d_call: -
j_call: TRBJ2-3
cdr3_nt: TGTGCCAGCATCCCTACCGGACTGGCCCGGCCAGATACGCAGTATTTT
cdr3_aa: CASIPTGLARPDTQYF

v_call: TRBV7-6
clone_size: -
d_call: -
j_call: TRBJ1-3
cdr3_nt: TGTGCCAGCAGCACAACTGGGGGAGGGGCTGGAAACACCATATATTTT
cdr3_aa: CASSTTGGGAGNTIYF

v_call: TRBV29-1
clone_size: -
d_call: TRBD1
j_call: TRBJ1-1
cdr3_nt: TGCAGCGTTACAGGGGAGACTGAAGCTTTCTTT
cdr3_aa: CSVTGETEAFF

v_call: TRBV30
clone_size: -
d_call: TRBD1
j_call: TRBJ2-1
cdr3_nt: TGTGCCTGGAACGAGGGGGCGCCCTCCAATGAGCAGTTCTTC
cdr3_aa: CAWNEGAPSNEQFF

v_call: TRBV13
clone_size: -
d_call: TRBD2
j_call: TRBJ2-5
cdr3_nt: TGTGCCAGCAGCCCCGCGGGGGGGTTGGAGACCCAGTACTTC
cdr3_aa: CASSPAGGLETQYF